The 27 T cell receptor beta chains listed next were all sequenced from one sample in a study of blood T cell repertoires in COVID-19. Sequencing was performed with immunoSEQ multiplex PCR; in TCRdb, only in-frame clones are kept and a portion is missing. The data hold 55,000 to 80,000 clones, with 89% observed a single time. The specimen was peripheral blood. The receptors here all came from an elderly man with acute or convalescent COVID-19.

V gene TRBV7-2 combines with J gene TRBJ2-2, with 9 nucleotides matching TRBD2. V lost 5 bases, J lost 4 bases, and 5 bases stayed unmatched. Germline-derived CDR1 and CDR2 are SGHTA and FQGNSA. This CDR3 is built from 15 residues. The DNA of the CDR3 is TGTGCCAGCAGCCGGAGCGGGAGGAGCACCGGGGAGCTGTTTTTT. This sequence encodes CASSRSGRSTGELFF.

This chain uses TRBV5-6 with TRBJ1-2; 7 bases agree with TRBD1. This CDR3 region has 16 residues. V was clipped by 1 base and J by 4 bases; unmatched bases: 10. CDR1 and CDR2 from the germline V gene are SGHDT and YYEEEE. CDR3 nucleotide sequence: TGTGCCAGCAGCTTGTGGGCAGGGGGATATGGCTATGGCTACACCTTC. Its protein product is CASSLWAGGYGYGYTF.

The CDR3 sequence is CASSSGGREKLFF. In DNA form, the CDR3 reads TGTGCCAGCAGCTCAGGGGGCAGAGAAAAACTGTTTTTT. V usage is TRBV7-9 and J usage is TRBJ1-4; 8 bases align to TRBD1. The CDR3 runs to 13 residues. J gave up 8 bases and V 4 bases, and 3 bases lay outside the gene matches. Germline CDR1 and CDR2: SEHNR and FQNEAQ (reference sequence).

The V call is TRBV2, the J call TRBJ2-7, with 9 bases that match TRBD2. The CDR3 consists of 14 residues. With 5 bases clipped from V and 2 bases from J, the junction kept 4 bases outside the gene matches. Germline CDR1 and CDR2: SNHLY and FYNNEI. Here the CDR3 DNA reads TGTGCCAGCAGTAAGCGGGAGGTTACCTACGAGCAGTACTTC. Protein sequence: CASSKREVTYEQYF.

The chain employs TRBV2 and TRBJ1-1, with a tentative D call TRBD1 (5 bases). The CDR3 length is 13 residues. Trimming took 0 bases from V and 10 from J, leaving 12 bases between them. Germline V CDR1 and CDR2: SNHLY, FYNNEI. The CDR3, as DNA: TGTGCCAGCAGTGAAGCGCCAGGGTCCCCAGCTTTCTTT. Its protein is CASSEAPGSPAFF.

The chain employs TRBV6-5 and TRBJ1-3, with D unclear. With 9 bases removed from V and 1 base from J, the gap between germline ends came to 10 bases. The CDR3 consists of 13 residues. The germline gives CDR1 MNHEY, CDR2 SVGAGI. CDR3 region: CASTVISGNTIYF. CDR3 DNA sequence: TGTGCCAGTACAGTGATATCTGGAAACACCATATATTTT.

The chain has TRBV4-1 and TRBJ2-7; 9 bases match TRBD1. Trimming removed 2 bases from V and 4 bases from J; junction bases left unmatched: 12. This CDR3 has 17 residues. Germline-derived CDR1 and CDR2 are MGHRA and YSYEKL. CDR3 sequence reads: CASSQTGTGRGLYEQYF. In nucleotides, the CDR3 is TGCGCCAGCAGCCAAACAGGGACAGGGAGAGGGCTTTACGAGCAGTACTTC.

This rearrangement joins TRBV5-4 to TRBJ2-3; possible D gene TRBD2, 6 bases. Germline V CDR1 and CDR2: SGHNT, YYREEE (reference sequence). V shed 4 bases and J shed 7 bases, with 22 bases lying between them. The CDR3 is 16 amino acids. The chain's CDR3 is CASSPAAGRLSNTQYF. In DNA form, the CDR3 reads TGTGCCAGCAGCCCCGCGGCGGGAAGACTCTCAAATACGCAGTATTTT.

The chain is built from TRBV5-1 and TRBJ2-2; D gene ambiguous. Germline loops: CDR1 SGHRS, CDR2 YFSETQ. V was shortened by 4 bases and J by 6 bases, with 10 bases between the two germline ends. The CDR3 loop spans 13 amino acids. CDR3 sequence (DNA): TGCGCCAGCAGCGTCCGTGGGCCCGGGGAGCTGTTTTTT. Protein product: CASSVRGPGELFF.

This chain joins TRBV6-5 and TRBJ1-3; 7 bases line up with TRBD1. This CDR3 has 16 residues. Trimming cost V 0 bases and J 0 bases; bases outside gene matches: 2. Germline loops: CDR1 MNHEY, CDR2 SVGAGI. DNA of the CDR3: TGTGCCAGCAGTTACTCGGACAGGTTCTCTGGAAACACCATATATTTT. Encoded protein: CASSYSDRFSGNTIYF.

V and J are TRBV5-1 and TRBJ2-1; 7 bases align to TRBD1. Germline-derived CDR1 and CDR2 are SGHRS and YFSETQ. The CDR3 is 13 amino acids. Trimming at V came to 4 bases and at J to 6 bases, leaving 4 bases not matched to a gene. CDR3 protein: CASSIGQANEQFF. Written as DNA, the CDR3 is TGCGCCAGCAGCATAGGACAGGCCAATGAGCAGTTCTTC.

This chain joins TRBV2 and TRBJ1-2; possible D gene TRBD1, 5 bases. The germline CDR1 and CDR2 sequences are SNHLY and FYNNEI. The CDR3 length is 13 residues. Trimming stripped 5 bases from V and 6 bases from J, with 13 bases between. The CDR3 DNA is TGTGCCAGCAGTCCGGGGACTCCGGATGGCTACACCTTC. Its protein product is CASSPGTPDGYTF.

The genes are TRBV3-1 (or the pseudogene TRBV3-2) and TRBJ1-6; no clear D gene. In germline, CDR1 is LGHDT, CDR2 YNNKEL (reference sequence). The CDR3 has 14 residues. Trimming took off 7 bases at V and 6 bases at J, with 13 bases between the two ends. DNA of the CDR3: TGTGCCAGCACTAAAGCGTCGGGTAATTCACCCCTCCACTTT. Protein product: CASTKASGNSPLHF.

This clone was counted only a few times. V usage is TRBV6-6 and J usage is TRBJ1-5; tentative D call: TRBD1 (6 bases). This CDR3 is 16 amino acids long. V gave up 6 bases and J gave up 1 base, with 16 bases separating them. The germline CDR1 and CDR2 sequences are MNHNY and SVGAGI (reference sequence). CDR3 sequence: CASSSQQGLSNQPQHF. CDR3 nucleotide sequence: TGTGCCAGCAGCTCACAACAGGGATTGAGCAATCAGCCCCAGCATTTT.

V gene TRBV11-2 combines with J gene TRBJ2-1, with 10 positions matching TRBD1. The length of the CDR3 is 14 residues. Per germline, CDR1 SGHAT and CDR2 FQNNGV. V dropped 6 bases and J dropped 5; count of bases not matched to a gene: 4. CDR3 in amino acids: CASRGQGEHNEQFF. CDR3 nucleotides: TGTGCCAGCAGAGGACAGGGGGAGCACAATGAGCAGTTCTTC.

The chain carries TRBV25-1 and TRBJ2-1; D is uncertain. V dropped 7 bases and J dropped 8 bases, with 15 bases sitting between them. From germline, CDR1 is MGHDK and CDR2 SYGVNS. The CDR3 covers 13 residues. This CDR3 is CASIDPLGDEQFF. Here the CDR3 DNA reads TGTGCCAGCATAGACCCCCTGGGCGATGAGCAGTTCTTC.

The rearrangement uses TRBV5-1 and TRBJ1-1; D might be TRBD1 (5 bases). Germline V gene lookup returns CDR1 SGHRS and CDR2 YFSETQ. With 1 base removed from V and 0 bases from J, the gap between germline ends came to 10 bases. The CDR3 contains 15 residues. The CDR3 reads CASSLMGGMNTEAFF. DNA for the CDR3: TGCGCCAGCAGCTTGATGGGGGGAATGAACACTGAAGCTTTCTTT.

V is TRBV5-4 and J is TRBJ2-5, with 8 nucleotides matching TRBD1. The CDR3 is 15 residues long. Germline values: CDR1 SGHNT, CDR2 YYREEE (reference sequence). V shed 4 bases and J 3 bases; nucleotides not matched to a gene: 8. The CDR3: CASSTRTGIKETQYF. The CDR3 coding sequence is TGTGCCAGCAGCACTAGGACAGGGATAAAAGAGACCCAGTACTTC.

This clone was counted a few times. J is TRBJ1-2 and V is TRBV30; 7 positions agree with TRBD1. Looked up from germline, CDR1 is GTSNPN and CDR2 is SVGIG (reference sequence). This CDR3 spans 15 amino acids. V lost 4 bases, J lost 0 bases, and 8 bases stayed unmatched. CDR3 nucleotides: TGTGCCTGGACCCGAGGGACAGCCGCTAACTATGGCTACACCTTC. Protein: CAWTRGTAANYGYTF.

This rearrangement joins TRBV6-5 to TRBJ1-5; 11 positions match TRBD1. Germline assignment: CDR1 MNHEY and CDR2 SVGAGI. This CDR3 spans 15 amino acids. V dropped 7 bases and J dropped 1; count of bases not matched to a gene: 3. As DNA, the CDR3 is TGTGCCAGCACAAGGGACAGGGGGAGCAATCAGCCCCAGCATTTT. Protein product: CASTRDRGSNQPQHF.

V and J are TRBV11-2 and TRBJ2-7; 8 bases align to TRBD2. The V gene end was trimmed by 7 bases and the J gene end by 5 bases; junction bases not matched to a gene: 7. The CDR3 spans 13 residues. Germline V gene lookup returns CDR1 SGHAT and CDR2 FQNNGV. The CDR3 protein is CASIPSGSHEQYF. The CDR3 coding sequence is TGTGCCAGCATCCCAAGCGGGAGTCACGAGCAGTACTTC.

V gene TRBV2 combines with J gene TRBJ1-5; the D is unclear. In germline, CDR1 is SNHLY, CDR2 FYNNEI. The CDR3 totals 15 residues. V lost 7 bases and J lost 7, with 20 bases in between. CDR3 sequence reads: CASMAYYAAGQPQHF. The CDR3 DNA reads TGTGCCAGCATGGCCTACTACGCCGCCGGGCAGCCCCAGCATTTT.

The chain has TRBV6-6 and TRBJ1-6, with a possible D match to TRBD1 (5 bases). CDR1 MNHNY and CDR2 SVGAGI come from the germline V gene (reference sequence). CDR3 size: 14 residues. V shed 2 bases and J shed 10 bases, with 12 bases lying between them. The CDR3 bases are TGTGCCAGCAGTTACACCGGGGGAGAATCACCCCTCCACTTT. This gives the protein CASSYTGGESPLHF.

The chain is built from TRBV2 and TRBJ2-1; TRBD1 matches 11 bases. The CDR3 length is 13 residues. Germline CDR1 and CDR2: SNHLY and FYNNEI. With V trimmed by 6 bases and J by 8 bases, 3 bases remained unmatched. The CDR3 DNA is TGTGCCAGCAGCAGGGACAGGGGGGATGAGCAGTTCTTC. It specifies CASSRDRGDEQFF.

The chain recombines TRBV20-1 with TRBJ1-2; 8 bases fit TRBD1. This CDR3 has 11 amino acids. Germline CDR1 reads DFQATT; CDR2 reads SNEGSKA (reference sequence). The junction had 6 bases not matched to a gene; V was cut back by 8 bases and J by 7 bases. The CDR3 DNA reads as TGCAGTTCCCCAGGGGGCTTTGGCTACACCTTC. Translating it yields CSSPGGFGYTF.

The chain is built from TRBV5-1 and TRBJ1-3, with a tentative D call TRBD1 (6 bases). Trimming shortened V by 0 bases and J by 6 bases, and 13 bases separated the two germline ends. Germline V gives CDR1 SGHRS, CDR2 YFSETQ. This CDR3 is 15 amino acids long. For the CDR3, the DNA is TGCGCCAGCAGCTTGGCCACGGGGGGCGAAAACACCATATATTTT. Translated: CASSLATGGENTIYF. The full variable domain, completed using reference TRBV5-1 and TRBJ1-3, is KAGVTQTPRYLIKTRGQQVTLSCSPISGHRSVSWYQQTPGQGLQFLFEYFSETQRNKGNFPGRFSGRQFSNSRSEMNVSTLELGDSALYLCASSLATGGENTIYFGEGSWLTVV.

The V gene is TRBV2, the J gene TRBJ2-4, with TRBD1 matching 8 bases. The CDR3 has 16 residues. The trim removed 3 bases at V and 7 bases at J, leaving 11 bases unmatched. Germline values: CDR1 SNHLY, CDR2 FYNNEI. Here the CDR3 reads CASSETGVTTLNIQYF. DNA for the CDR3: TGTGCCAGCAGTGAGACAGGGGTCACGACGTTGAACATTCAGTACTTC.